The 2 T cell receptor beta chains given below trace back to one sample, sequenced in a study of blood T cell repertoires in COVID-19. The data were produced by immunoSEQ multiplex PCR, yet TCRdb's version contains in-frame clones alone and is incomplete. Altogether more than 200,000 clones are present, 80% to 90% being singletons, with the ten largest covering under 11%. The sequenced material came from peripheral blood. These receptors were obtained from a woman of 80 years or more with acute or convalescent COVID-19.

This chain uses TRBV5-1 with TRBJ2-1; 9 bases match TRBD2. With V trimmed by 1 base and J by 7 bases, 12 bases remained unmatched. The germline CDR1 and CDR2 sequences are SGHRS and YFSETQ. This CDR3 region has 17 residues. CDR3 nucleotides: TGCGCCAGCAGCTTGAGGATGCAAGCGGGAGGAGGGAATGAGCAGTTCTTC. Translating gives CASSLRMQAGGGNEQFF.

The chain links TRBV30 to TRBJ2-7, with a weak D call TRBD1 (6 bases). The V and J ends lost 0 bases and 1 base respectively, with 10 bases between them. This CDR3 spans 14 amino acids. Germline V gene sequence: CDR1 GTSNPN, CDR2 SVGIG (reference sequence). The DNA of the CDR3 is TGTGCCTGGAGTGTCGGCAGGGGATCCTACGAGCAGTACTTC. Translated: CAWSVGRGSYEQYF.